The T cell receptor beta chain described here comes from a study of tumour-infiltrating T cells in Burkitt lymphoma. The overall study: Overall and progression-free survival were predicted by productive clonality.

TCRdb keeps only in-frame clones here, not all; method: immunoSEQ multiplex PCR. The data contain approximately 15,000 clones, 30% of them singletons. The CDR3 length is 11 residues. Trimming pared 7 bases from V and 8 bases from J, leaving 12 bases between. Germline V gene lookup returns CDR1 SQVTM and CDR2 ANQGSEA. By its share, this clone is medium-sized. The chain uses TRBV29-1 and TRBJ2-1; no definite D call. This TCR came from a human donor with diffuse large B-cell lymphoma. Source material: tumor tissue. CDR3 region: CSAGQVDEQFF. CDR3 coding DNA: TGCAGCGCGGGTCAGGTAGATGAGCAGTTCTTC.